This T cell receptor (beta chain) was sequenced in a study of a mutant IDH1 vaccine in newly diagnosed glioma. Time point here: week 47, end of study. In the vaccine, a single dose held 300 ug of the mutant IDH1 20-mer peptide, along with topical imiquimod. The method was immunoSEQ multiplex PCR; TCRdb's version includes in-frame clones alone and lacks a portion of them. This table has fewer than 35,000 clones, 80% to 85% appearing once. The CDR3 runs to 15 residues. Trimming took 3 bases from V and 7 from J, leaving 16 bases between them. CDR1 and CDR2 (germline): LNHDA, SQIVND (reference sequence). This clone was counted a few times. Antigen: not known.

The chain combines TRBV19 with TRBJ1-5; D uncertain. Sequenced material: PBMCs, taken from a glioma patient whose treatment included an IDH1 peptide vaccine. The receptor was isolated from a man in his thirties or forties with glioma. The CDR3 nucleotides read TGTGCCAGTAGTATGATGGCCCGGGCAGAGCAGCCCCAGCATTTT. It yields the protein CASSMMARAEQPQHF.